Listed here are 12 T cell receptor beta chains from one sample, sequenced in a study of shared clonotypes between healthy human individuals. Here immunoSEQ multiplex PCR was the method, and the copy in TCRdb shows in-frame clones only, minus some. Here the sample spans some 680,000 clones, approximately 73% being singletons. Sequences were obtained from memory CD4+ T cells sorted from blood. Subset defined: CD45RA-negative fraction. The receptors originated from a woman aged 30 to 39 in good health.

The V call is TRBV10-3, the J call TRBJ1-1; D not resolved. Germline-derived CDR1 and CDR2 are ENHRY and SYGVKD. The V gene lost 0 bases and the J gene lost 11 bases, with 10 bases spanning the gap. The CDR3 totals 12 residues. This CDR3 is CAISESELRAFF. The DNA for the CDR3 is TGTGCCATCAGTGAGTCAGAACTTCGGGCTTTCTTT.

Relative to its sample, this clone is medium-sized. V is TRBV4-2 and J is TRBJ1-4; weak D call: TRBD1 (5 bases). Germline lookup yields CDR1 LGHNA and CDR2 YNFKEQ. This CDR3 contains 14 residues. The V end lost 3 bases, the J end lost 7 bases, and 12 bases lay between the germline ends. As DNA, the CDR3 is TGTGCCAGCAGCCACGGACGGGACGCTGAAAAACTGTTTTTT. Translated, it gives CASSHGRDAEKLFF.

V and J are TRBV29-1 and TRBJ1-2, with no clear D. Germline V gives CDR1 SQVTM, CDR2 ANQGSEA. This CDR3 is built from 14 residues. V dropped 3 bases and J dropped 6 bases, with 17 bases sitting between them. CDR3 sequence: CSVETWRMGNGYTF. CDR3 nucleotides: TGCAGCGTTGAGACATGGAGAATGGGGAATGGCTACACCTTC.

The table lists this clone with a few counts. The CDR3 loop reads CASSFLGAHGYGYTF. The CDR3 DNA reads as TGTGCCAGCAGCTTCTTGGGGGCGCACGGCTATGGCTACACCTTC. The V and J genes are TRBV5-4 and TRBJ1-2, with D perhaps TRBD1 (6 bases). The CDR3 length is 15 residues. Germline V gene data show CDR1 as SGHNT and CDR2 as YYREEE (reference sequence). The ends were cut back, 2 bases at V and 4 bases at J, with 15 bases in the middle. Combining the CDR3 with reference TRBV5-4 and TRBJ1-2 gives the whole variable domain ETGVTQSPTHLIKTRGQQVTLRCSSQSGHNTVSWYQQALGQGPQFIFQYYREEENGRGNFPPRFSGLQFPNYSSELNVNALELDDSALYLCASSFLGAHGYGYTFGSGTRLTVV.

This CDR3 is CASSDRATSGKYEQYF. CDR3 nucleotides: TGTGCCAGCAGTGACAGGGCGACTAGCGGGAAATACGAGCAGTACTTC. The gene calls are TRBV25-1 and TRBJ2-7; TRBD2 matches 11 bases. V gave up 3 bases and J gave up 4 bases; unmatched junction bases: 8. The CDR3 extends over 16 amino acids. Germline-derived CDR1 and CDR2 are MGHDK and SYGVNS.

The CDR3 sequence: CASISNRFSTNTEAFF. The DNA for the CDR3 is TGTGCCAGTATTTCAAATCGCTTCTCCACGAACACTGAAGCTTTCTTT. The chain couples TRBV25-1 to TRBJ1-1; no definite D call. The CDR3 runs 16 residues. The V end lost 9 bases, the J end lost 1 base, and 21 bases lay between the germline ends. CDR1 and CDR2 (germline): MGHDK, SYGVNS.

The gene calls are TRBV7-9 and TRBJ1-3; D is possibly TRBD1 (6 bases). The CDR3 sequence is 16 residues long. Germline CDR1 and CDR2: SEHNR and FQNEAQ (reference sequence). Trimming left V 5 bases short and J 4 bases short, with 18 bases between. This chain's CDR3 is CASSPEQGRGGNTIYF. In DNA form, the CDR3 reads TGTGCCAGCAGCCCGGAACAGGGCAGGGGAGGAAACACCATATATTTT.

The chain combines TRBV21-1 with TRBJ2-7. TRBV21-1 is a documented pseudogene. CDR3 length: 13 amino acids. The CDR3 region is CASKTNYRYEQYF. In DNA, the CDR3 is TGTGCCAGTAAGACAAACTATCGCTACGAGCAGTACTTC.

This rearrangement joins TRBV11-2 to TRBJ2-7; 10 bases map to TRBD2. Unmatched junction bases numbered 10, after V lost 5 bases and J lost 6 bases. The length of the CDR3 is 15 residues. Germline assignment: CDR1 SGHAT and CDR2 FQNNGV. The CDR3 DNA sequence: TGTGCCAGCAGCGAATTCATAGCGGGAGGTGGCGAGCAGTACTTC. It yields the protein CASSEFIAGGGEQYF.

V gene TRBV6-4 combines with J gene TRBJ2-7; 10 nucleotides align to TRBD2. V shed 6 bases, J shed 5 bases, and the junction held 13 bases outside the gene matches. The germline V gene has CDR1 MRHNA and CDR2 SNTAGT. The CDR3 is 16 amino acids. This CDR3 is CASSERLAGASDEQYF. Written as DNA, the CDR3 is TGTGCCAGCAGCGAGCGGCTAGCGGGAGCCTCGGACGAGCAGTACTTC.

This clone was counted ten times or more. The chain employs TRBV6-6 and TRBJ1-1, with D possibly matching TRBD1 (5 bases). The CDR3 has 11 amino acids. The ends were cut back, 6 bases at V and 3 bases at J, with 5 bases in the middle. Germline lookup yields CDR1 MNHNY and CDR2 SVGAGI (reference sequence). CDR3 amino acids: CASSRDTEAFF. Written as DNA, the CDR3 is TGTGCCAGCAGCAGGGACACTGAAGCTTTCTTT.

V and J are TRBV5-1 and TRBJ2-7, with D maybe TRBD1 (6 bases). The CDR3 has 15 residues. Looked up from germline, CDR1 is SGHRS and CDR2 is YFSETQ. Trimming removed 0 bases from V and 6 bases from J, with 16 bases in between. The CDR3, as DNA: TGCGCCAGCAGCTTGGCCCTTACAGGGTCCCGCGAGCAGTACTTC. The encoded protein is CASSLALTGSREQYF.